This T cell receptor (beta chain) originates from a study of blood T cell repertoires in COVID-19. The protocol was immunoSEQ multiplex PCR, while the TCRdb copy is restricted to in-frame clones and leaves out a portion. The data hold 200,000 to 250,000 clones, with about 90% observed a single time. Between the trimmed V and J ends, which lost 6 bases and 7 bases, there was a span of 16 bases. The length of the CDR3 is 15 residues. Germline assignment: CDR1 MNHEY and CDR2 SVGAGI. Sequencing was done on a sample of peripheral blood. This sequence was found in a woman aged 25-40 years who had recovered from COVID-19. This chain links TRBV6-5 with TRBJ1-6, with D uncertain. The CDR3 bases are TGTGCCAGCAGACCCTACACTGAGGCCAATTCACCCCTCCACTTT. The encoded protein is CASRPYTEANSPLHF.